Listed below are T cell receptor beta chains from one sample, sequenced in a study of human T cells and chemical hapten exposure. TCRdb reprocessed the RACE reads with MiXCR, giving one entry per CDR3 protein. The data show approximately 89,000 distinct CDR3 sequences, about 6.6% seen once. The material sequenced was whole blood, taken in connection with sensitization to the hapten diphenylcyclopropenone (DPC). The source of these receptors is a woman in her twenties or thirties with alopecia areata. Some clones in this sample may be carry-over from other donors' samples. CDR3s include the opening cysteine and the closing phenylalanine or tryptophan. The order of the fields is CDR3 protein, CDR3 DNA, V gene, J gene, clone size, D gene. A D gene is named only where the DNA matches it firmly. Expanded clones get a size class; other rows say once, few or many, or leave the size out.

CDR3aa: CASSEQGRETQYF
CDR3nt: TGCGCCAGCAGTGAACAGGGGAGGGAGACCCAGTACTTC
v_gene: TRBV10-1
j_gene: TRBJ2-5
abundance: many
d_gene: NA

CDR3aa: CASSQEGGLLSYNEQFF
CDR3nt: TGTGCCAGCAGCCAAGAGGGGGGACTTCTCTCCTACAATGAGCAGTTCTTC
v_gene: TRBV4-2
j_gene: TRBJ2-1
abundance: many
d_gene: NA

CDR3aa: CSVEYPPRGGDYGYTF
CDR3nt: TGCAGCGTTGAATACCCTCCCCGGGGGGGGGACTATGGCTACACCTTC
v_gene: TRBV29-1
j_gene: TRBJ1-2
abundance: many
d_gene: NA

CDR3aa: CSTERGASTDTQYF
CDR3nt: TGCAGCACTGAGAGGGGGGCGAGCACAGATACGCAGTATTTT
v_gene: TRBV29-1
j_gene: TRBJ2-3
abundance: few
d_gene: NA

CDR3aa: CASSQSPRNTEAFF
CDR3nt: TGCGCCAGCAGTCAATCTCCGCGGAACACTGAAGCTTTCTTT
v_gene: TRBV5-1
j_gene: TRBJ1-1
abundance: NA
d_gene: NA

CDR3aa: CASRGSGSTEAFF
CDR3nt: TGTGCCAGCCGAGGTTCAGGGAGCACTGAAGCTTTCTTT
v_gene: TRBV12-3/TRBV12-4
j_gene: TRBJ1-1
abundance: few
d_gene: NA

CDR3aa: CASSYSGQGGYEAFF
CDR3nt: TGTGCCAGCAGTTACTCGGGACAGGGGGGTTACGAAGCTTTCTTT
v_gene: TRBV6-5
j_gene: TRBJ1-1
abundance: many
d_gene: TRBD1

CDR3aa: CASADRASDQPQHF
CDR3nt: TGTGCCAGCGCCGACAGGGCATCCGATCAGCCCCAGCATTTT
v_gene: TRBV2
j_gene: TRBJ1-5
abundance: NA
d_gene: TRBD1

CDR3aa: CASERGQNTEAFF
CDR3nt: TGTGCTAGTGAAAGGGGACAGAACACTGAAGCTTTCTTT
v_gene: TRBV12-5
j_gene: TRBJ1-1
abundance: NA
d_gene: NA

CDR3aa: CASRVSDTQYF
CDR3nt: TGTGCCAGCAGGGTATCAGATACGCAGTATTTT
v_gene: TRBV2
j_gene: TRBJ2-3
abundance: many
d_gene: NA

CDR3aa: CASSQQGRTPRGVTEAFF
CDR3nt: TGTGCCAGCAGCCAGCAAGGTCGGACGCCGCGGGGGGTCACTGAAGCTTTCTTT
v_gene: TRBV13
j_gene: TRBJ1-1
abundance: many
d_gene: NA

CDR3aa: CASSYPGGELFF
CDR3nt: TGTGCCAGCAGTTACCCTGGCGGGGAGCTGTTTTTT
v_gene: TRBV5-6
j_gene: TRBJ2-2
abundance: many
d_gene: NA

CDR3aa: CASRKPRDIENTEAFF
CDR3nt: TGTGCCAGCAGGAAGCCTCGGGACATTGAAAACACTGAAGCTTTCTTT
v_gene: TRBV6-1
j_gene: TRBJ1-1
abundance: many
d_gene: NA

CDR3aa: CARAQTGVRDTQYF
CDR3nt: TGTGCCCGAGCACAGACTGGGGTTCGTGATACGCAGTATTTT
v_gene: TRBV30
j_gene: TRBJ2-3
abundance: many
d_gene: NA

CDR3aa: CASSGQGYGYTF
CDR3nt: TGTGCCAGCAGTGGGCAGGGCTATGGCTACACCTTC
v_gene: TRBV6-5
j_gene: TRBJ1-2
abundance: many
d_gene: NA

CDR3aa: CSATRQMSSEQYF
CDR3nt: TGCAGTGCTACACGACAGATGAGCTCCGAGCAGTACTTC
v_gene: TRBV20-1
j_gene: TRBJ2-7
abundance: many
d_gene: NA

CDR3aa: CASSLVRDRGRPNYGYTF
CDR3nt: TGTGCCAGCAGCTTAGTAAGGGACAGGGGGCGTCCGAACTATGGCTACACCTTC
v_gene: TRBV13
j_gene: TRBJ1-2
abundance: many
d_gene: TRBD1

CDR3aa: CASSPPLEQGSTNTGELFF
CDR3nt: TGTGCCAGCAGCCCCCCCTTAGAACAGGGCTCGACAAACACCGGGGAGCTGTTTTTT
v_gene: TRBV7-2
j_gene: TRBJ2-2
abundance: many
d_gene: NA

CDR3aa: CASSEGQNTEAFF
CDR3nt: TGTGCCAGCAGTGAAGGACAGAACACTGAAGCTTTCTTT
v_gene: TRBV6-1
j_gene: TRBJ1-1
abundance: many
d_gene: NA

CDR3aa: CSGYGTGGNTIYF
CDR3nt: TGCAGCGGATACGGGACAGGGGGAAACACCATATATTTT
v_gene: TRBV29-1
j_gene: TRBJ1-3
abundance: many
d_gene: TRBD1

CDR3aa: CASSLEGERAFF
CDR3nt: TGCGCCAGCAGCTTGGAAGGGGAGAGGGCTTTCTTT
v_gene: TRBV5-1
j_gene: TRBJ1-1
abundance: few
d_gene: NA

CDR3aa: CASSQDPSGGAGGADTQYF
CDR3nt: TGTGCCAGCAGCCAAGATCCAAGCGGGGGGGCCGGAGGGGCAGATACGCAGTATTTT
v_gene: TRBV3-1
j_gene: TRBJ2-3
abundance: many
d_gene: TRBD2

CDR3aa: CASSLGGNNQPQHF
CDR3nt: TGTGCCAGCAGTTTGGGGGGGAACAATCAGCCCCAGCATTTT
v_gene: TRBV6-5
j_gene: TRBJ1-5
abundance: many
d_gene: NA

CDR3aa: CASAPGGARNEQFF
CDR3nt: TGTGCCAGCGCCCCCGGGGGGGCGCGCAATGAGCAGTTCTTC
v_gene: TRBV12-3/TRBV12-4
j_gene: TRBJ2-1
abundance: many
d_gene: TRBD2

CDR3aa: CASSYYSQGVDEKLFF
CDR3nt: TGTGCCAGCAGTTATTATTCCCAGGGGGTGGATGAAAAACTGTTTTTT
v_gene: TRBV6-6
j_gene: TRBJ1-4
abundance: NA
d_gene: TRBD1

CDR3aa: CASSDLYTEAFF
CDR3nt: TGTGCCAGCAGTGACTTATACACTGAAGCTTTCTTT
v_gene: TRBV6-1
j_gene: TRBJ1-1
abundance: few
d_gene: NA

CDR3aa: CASSNRGRLAGADTQYF
CDR3nt: TGTGCCAGCAGTAACAGGGGTCGGTTAGCGGGGGCGGATACGCAGTATTTT
v_gene: TRBV11-2
j_gene: TRBJ2-3
abundance: NA
d_gene: TRBD2

CDR3aa: CASSLGTGEAFF
CDR3nt: TGCGCCAGCAGCTTGGGGACAGGGGAAGCTTTCTTT
v_gene: TRBV5-1
j_gene: TRBJ1-1
abundance: NA
d_gene: TRBD1

CDR3aa: CASSYLADPGEKLFF
CDR3nt: TGTGCCAGCAGTTACTTGGCAGACCCAGGGGAAAAACTGTTTTTT
v_gene: TRBV6-5
j_gene: TRBJ1-4
abundance: many
d_gene: NA

CDR3aa: CASRPSGGDTQYF
CDR3nt: TGTGCCAGCAGACCCTCTGGGGGAGATACGCAGTATTTT
v_gene: TRBV12-3/TRBV12-4
j_gene: TRBJ2-3
abundance: many
d_gene: NA

CDR3aa: CSAHNSATSSPLHF
CDR3nt: TGCAGTGCCCACAACAGCGCCACTTCCTCACCCCTCCACTTT
v_gene: TRBV20-1
j_gene: TRBJ1-6
abundance: many
d_gene: NA

CDR3aa: CASKADQPQHF
CDR3nt: TGTGCCAGCAAAGCAGATCAGCCCCAGCATTTT
v_gene: TRBV6-5
j_gene: TRBJ1-5
abundance: many
d_gene: NA

CDR3aa: CASSLGPVRGRETEAFF
CDR3nt: TGTGCCAGCAGCTTAGGTCCTGTTAGGGGGCGGGAAACTGAAGCTTTCTTT
v_gene: TRBV7-9
j_gene: TRBJ1-1
abundance: few
d_gene: TRBD1

CDR3aa: CASRLFGQTYGYTF
CDR3nt: TGTGCCAGCAGACTCTTCGGACAGACCTATGGCTACACCTTC
v_gene: TRBV6-2/TRBV6-3
j_gene: TRBJ1-2
abundance: few
d_gene: NA

CDR3aa: CSARGSLGTYGYTF
CDR3nt: TGCAGTGCTAGGGGGAGTCTCGGCACCTATGGCTACACCTTC
v_gene: TRBV20-1
j_gene: TRBJ1-2
abundance: many
d_gene: NA

CDR3aa: CASSPRDRIYEQYF
CDR3nt: TGTGCCAGTAGTCCGAGGGACAGGATTTACGAGCAGTACTTC
v_gene: TRBV19
j_gene: TRBJ2-7
abundance: few
d_gene: TRBD1

CDR3aa: CSVVGVPFFGDTQYF
CDR3nt: TGCAGCGTTGTAGGGGTCCCCTTTTTTGGAGATACGCAGTATTTT
v_gene: TRBV29-1
j_gene: TRBJ2-3
abundance: NA
d_gene: NA

CDR3aa: CASSPREATDTQYF
CDR3nt: TGTGCCAGCAGCCCGAGGGAGGCCACAGATACGCAGTATTTT
v_gene: TRBV5-6
j_gene: TRBJ2-3
abundance: few
d_gene: NA

CDR3aa: CATSRDRGRAFEQPQHF
CDR3nt: TGTGCCACCAGCAGGGACCGCGGACGCGCGTTTGAACAGCCCCAGCATTTT
v_gene: TRBV15
j_gene: TRBJ1-5
abundance: many
d_gene: NA

CDR3aa: CASSLGAFGFSGANVLTF
CDR3nt: TGTGCCAGCAGCTTGGGGGCTTTCGGATTCTCTGGGGCCAACGTCCTGACTTTC
v_gene: TRBV5-8
j_gene: TRBJ2-6
abundance: many
d_gene: NA

CDR3aa: CSAQGTARGEPQHF
CDR3nt: TGCAGTGCCCAAGGTACTGCAAGAGGTGAGCCCCAGCATTTT
v_gene: TRBV20-1
j_gene: TRBJ1-5
abundance: few
d_gene: NA

CDR3aa: CASSFRRKTMNTEAFF
CDR3nt: TGTGCCAGCAGTTTTAGGCGGAAAACGATGAACACTGAAGCTTTCTTT
v_gene: TRBV12-3/TRBV12-4
j_gene: TRBJ1-1
abundance: NA
d_gene: NA

CDR3aa: CASSPKDEQFF
CDR3nt: TGTGCCAGCTCACCGAAGGATGAGCAGTTCTTC
v_gene: TRBV18
j_gene: TRBJ2-1
abundance: many
d_gene: NA

CDR3aa: CASSLATSNQPQHF
CDR3nt: TGTGCCAGCAGCTTGGCAACATCCAATCAGCCCCAGCATTTT
v_gene: TRBV5-5
j_gene: TRBJ1-5
abundance: many
d_gene: NA

CDR3aa: CASSLGWQSNEKLFF
CDR3nt: TGTGCCAGCAGCTTAGGTTGGCAGAGTAATGAAAAACTGTTTTTT
v_gene: TRBV7-2
j_gene: TRBJ1-4
abundance: many
d_gene: NA

CDR3aa: CASSLDSSYGYTF
CDR3nt: TGTGCCAGCAGTTTAGATAGCAGCTATGGCTACACCTTC
v_gene: TRBV12-3/TRBV12-4
j_gene: TRBJ1-2
abundance: few
d_gene: NA

CDR3aa: CASSLGAPNTEAFF
CDR3nt: TGCGCCAGCAGCTTAGGGGCTCCTAACACTGAAGCTTTCTTT
v_gene: TRBV5-1
j_gene: TRBJ1-1
abundance: NA
d_gene: NA

CDR3aa: CASSVIDRLSGNTIYF
CDR3nt: TGTGCCAGCAGCGTAATTGACCGCCTCTCTGGAAACACCATATATTTT
v_gene: TRBV9
j_gene: TRBJ1-3
abundance: NA
d_gene: NA

CDR3aa: CASSADTEAFF
CDR3nt: TGCGCCAGCAGTGCGGATACTGAAGCTTTCTTT
v_gene: TRBV5-1
j_gene: TRBJ1-1
abundance: many
d_gene: NA

CDR3aa: CAISESSRGTEAFF
CDR3nt: TGTGCCATCAGTGAGTCGAGCCGGGGCACTGAAGCTTTCTTT
v_gene: TRBV10-3
j_gene: TRBJ1-1
abundance: many
d_gene: NA

CDR3aa: CASSEVGPDTQYF
CDR3nt: TGTGCCAGCAGTGAAGTAGGCCCAGATACGCAGTATTTT
v_gene: TRBV6-1
j_gene: TRBJ2-3
abundance: many
d_gene: NA